This TCR beta chain comes out of a study of T cells in Graves' hyperthyroidism and ophthalmopathy. Amplification targeted TCR beta CDR3 regions from RNA transcripts. First-round RT-PCR with HTBI primers amplified the TCR CDR3 region. TCRdb processed the multiplex PCR reads anew with MiXCR; each CDR3 protein has one entry. Here the sample spans fewer than 650,000 distinct CDR3 sequences, roughly 14% being singletons. In the ophthalmopathy cohort, Clinical Activity Score was at least 3, NOSPECS grade at least 4, and duration under 3 months. J was trimmed by 4 bases and V by 2 bases; bases with no gene match: 7. CDR1 and CDR2 (germline): WSHSY, SAAADI. The CDR3 loop spans 16 amino acids. This clonotype was picked up many times.

The chain uses TRBV10-2 and TRBJ2-5; 10 positions agree with TRBD2. The source material was blood. This clonotype originated in a woman in her forties with Graves' ophthalmopathy. The CDR3 spells CASSEEASGRVETQYF. In DNA, the CDR3 is TGCGCCAGCAGTGAGGAGGCTAGCGGGAGAGTAGAGACCCAGTACTTC.